The clone carrying this TCR beta chain was observed a handful of times. Its antigen remains unidentified. This sample was included in a study of identical twins. TCRdb re-analysed the 5' RACE reads in MiXCR, keeping a single row per CDR3 protein. The sample yields roughly 630,000 distinct CDR3 sequences, roughly 7.1% seen once. The V end lost 6 bases, the J end lost 1 base, and 9 bases lay between the germline ends. The CDR3 covers 14 residues. Whole-study findings and limits: Within twin pairs, the out-of-frame alpha sequences they shared showed excess low generation probability. Researchers reported weaker excess twin sharing in beta out-of-frame sequences. Model-predicted out-of-frame TCR alpha sharing fell below observed values in monozygotic twins.

This sample was also put to use in a study of yellow fever vaccine responses in identical twins.

This receptor was taken from a woman aged 18-29 years in good health. Sequencing was done on a sample of PBMCs. The gene calls are TRBV12-3 or TRBV12-4 and TRBJ2-2; D uncertain. CDR3: CASRMAGNTGELFF. The CDR3 DNA reads TGTGCCAGCAGGATGGCCGGGAACACCGGGGAGCTGTTTTTT.